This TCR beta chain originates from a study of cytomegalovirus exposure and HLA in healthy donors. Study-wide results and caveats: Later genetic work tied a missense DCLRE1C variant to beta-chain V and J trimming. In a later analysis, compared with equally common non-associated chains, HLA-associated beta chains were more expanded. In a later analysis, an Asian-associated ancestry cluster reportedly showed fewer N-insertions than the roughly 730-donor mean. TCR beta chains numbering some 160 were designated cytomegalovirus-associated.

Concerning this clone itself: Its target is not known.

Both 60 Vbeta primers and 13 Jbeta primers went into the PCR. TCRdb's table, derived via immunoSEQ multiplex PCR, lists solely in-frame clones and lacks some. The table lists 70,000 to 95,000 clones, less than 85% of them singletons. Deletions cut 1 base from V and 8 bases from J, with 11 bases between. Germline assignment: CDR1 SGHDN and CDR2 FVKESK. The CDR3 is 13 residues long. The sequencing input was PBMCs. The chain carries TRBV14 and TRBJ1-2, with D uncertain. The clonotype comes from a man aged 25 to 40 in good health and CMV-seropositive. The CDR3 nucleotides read TGTGCCAGCAGCCAAGTAGAGGGCAGCGGCTACACCTTC. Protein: CASSQVEGSGYTF.